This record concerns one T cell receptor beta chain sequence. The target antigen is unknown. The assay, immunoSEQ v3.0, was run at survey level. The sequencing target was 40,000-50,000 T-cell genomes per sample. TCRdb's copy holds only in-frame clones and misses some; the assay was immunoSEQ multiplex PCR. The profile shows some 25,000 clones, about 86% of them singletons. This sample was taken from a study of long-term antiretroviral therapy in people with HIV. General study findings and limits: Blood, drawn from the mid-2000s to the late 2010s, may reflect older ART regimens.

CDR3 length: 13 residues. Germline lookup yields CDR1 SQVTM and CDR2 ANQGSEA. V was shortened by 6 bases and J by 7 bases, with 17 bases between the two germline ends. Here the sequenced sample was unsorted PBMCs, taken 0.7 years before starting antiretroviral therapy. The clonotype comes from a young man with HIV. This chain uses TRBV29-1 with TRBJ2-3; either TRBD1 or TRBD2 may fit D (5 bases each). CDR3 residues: CSVAGTVSNTQYF. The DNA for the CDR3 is TGCAGCGTCGCCGGGACCGTATCAAATACGCAGTATTTT.